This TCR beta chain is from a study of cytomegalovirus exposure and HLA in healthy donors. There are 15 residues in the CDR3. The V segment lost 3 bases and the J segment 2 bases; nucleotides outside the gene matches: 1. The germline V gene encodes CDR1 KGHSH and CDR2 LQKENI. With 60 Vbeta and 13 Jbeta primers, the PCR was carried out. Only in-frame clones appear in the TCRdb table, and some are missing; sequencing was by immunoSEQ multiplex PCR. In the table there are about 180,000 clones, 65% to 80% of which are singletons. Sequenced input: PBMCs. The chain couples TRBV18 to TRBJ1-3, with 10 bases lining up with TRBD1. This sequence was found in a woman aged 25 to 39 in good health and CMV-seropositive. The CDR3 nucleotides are TGTGCCAGCTCACCTGACAGGGGGCCTGGAAACACCATATATTTT. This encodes CASSPDRGPGNTIYF. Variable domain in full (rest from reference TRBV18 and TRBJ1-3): NAGVMQNPRHLVRRRGQEARLRCSPMKGHSHVYWYRQLPEEGLKFMVYLQKENIIDESGMPKERFSAEFPKEGPSILRIQQVVRGDSAAYFCASSPDRGPGNTIYFGEGSWLTVV.